A selection of T cell receptor beta chains follows, all from one sample in a study of CD8+CD57+ T cells in acquired aplastic anemia. TCRdb passed the reads through MiXCR, listing each CDR3 protein once. The sample contains hundreds of thousands of distinct CDR3 sequences, 65% to 75% of which appear only once. The specimen sequenced was sorted CD4+, CD8+, or CD8+CD57+ T cells (not recorded which) from PBMCs. These receptors were collected from a human donor in good health, serving as a control. CDR3s include the opening cysteine and the closing phenylalanine or tryptophan. The order of the fields is V gene, J gene, CDR3 length, clone size, D gene, CDR3 protein, CDR3 DNA. The D gene is left open where the match is weak. Clone size is shown for a subset of rows, as once, few, many or a class of expanded clone.

v_call: TRBV15; j_call: TRBJ2-3; cdr3_length: 15; clone_size: .; d_call: TRBD2; cdr3_aa: CASSSRPAGGDTQYF; cdr3_nt: TGTGCCAGCAGCAGCCGGCCAGCGGGGGGCGATACGCAGTATTTT
v_call: TRBV12-3/TRBV12-4; j_call: TRBJ2-5; cdr3_length: 12; clone_size: .; d_call: .; cdr3_aa: CASSTGGETQYF; cdr3_nt: TGTGCCAGCAGTACGGGTGGGGAGACCCAGTACTTC
v_call: TRBV7-8; j_call: TRBJ2-5; cdr3_length: 15; clone_size: many; d_call: TRBD2; cdr3_aa: CASSLLAGAQETQYF; cdr3_nt: TGTGCCAGCAGCTTGCTAGCGGGGGCACAAGAGACCCAGTACTTC
v_call: TRBV5-1; j_call: TRBJ2-5; cdr3_length: 14; clone_size: once; d_call: .; cdr3_aa: CTSSQSTGQQTQYF; cdr3_nt: TGTACCAGCAGCCAGTCGACAGGCCAGCAGACCCAGTACTTC
v_call: TRBV2; j_call: TRBJ1-6; cdr3_length: 15; clone_size: .; d_call: .; cdr3_aa: CASLIGRGGNSPLHF; cdr3_nt: TGTGCCAGTCTGATAGGGCGGGGAGGTAATTCACCCCTCCACTTT
v_call: TRBV20-1; j_call: TRBJ2-7; cdr3_length: 14; clone_size: .; d_call: .; cdr3_aa: CSARDRADSYEQYF; cdr3_nt: TGCAGCGCTAGAGACCGGGCAGACTCCTACGAGCAGTACTTC
v_call: TRBV20-1; j_call: TRBJ2-5; cdr3_length: 13; clone_size: few; d_call: TRBD2; cdr3_aa: CSGERGGGETQYF; cdr3_nt: TGCAGTGGAGAGCGGGGGGGAGGAGAGACCCAGTACTTC
v_call: TRBV5-1; j_call: TRBJ1-1; cdr3_length: 13; clone_size: .; d_call: .; cdr3_aa: CASSLGPGDKAFF; cdr3_nt: TGCGCCAGCAGCTTGGGCCCGGGGGACAAAGCTTTCTTT
v_call: TRBV20-1; j_call: TRBJ2-6; cdr3_length: 16; clone_size: .; d_call: .; cdr3_aa: CSASRPAISGANVLTF; cdr3_nt: TGCAGTGCTTCCCGACCGGCGATCTCTGGGGCCAACGTCCTGACTTTC
v_call: TRBV20-1; j_call: TRBJ2-5; cdr3_length: 13; clone_size: .; d_call: .; cdr3_aa: CSASWTYEETQYF; cdr3_nt: TGCAGTGCTAGTTGGACATACGAAGAGACCCAGTACTTC
v_call: TRBV6-5; j_call: TRBJ1-1; cdr3_length: 13; clone_size: .; d_call: TRBD1; cdr3_aa: CASSPGTGVEAFF; cdr3_nt: TGTGCCAGCAGTCCAGGCACAGGGGTTGAAGCTTTCTTT
v_call: TRBV7-9; j_call: TRBJ2-3; cdr3_length: 15; clone_size: .; d_call: TRBD2; cdr3_aa: CAGSQKRGGTDTQYF; cdr3_nt: TGTGCCGGCAGCCAGAAGCGGGGGGGCACAGATACGCAGTATTTT
v_call: TRBV20-1; j_call: TRBJ1-6; cdr3_length: 14; clone_size: .; d_call: .; cdr3_aa: CSATRRGITAPLHF; cdr3_nt: TGCAGTGCTACCAGACGGGGGATTACAGCACCCCTCCACTTT
v_call: TRBV9; j_call: TRBJ1-2; cdr3_length: 15; clone_size: .; d_call: .; cdr3_aa: CASSSSRVVGYGYTF; cdr3_nt: TGTGCCAGCAGCTCGTCCCGGGTGGTGGGCTATGGCTACACCTTC
v_call: TRBV12-3/TRBV12-4; j_call: TRBJ2-1; cdr3_length: 15; clone_size: many; d_call: .; cdr3_aa: CASSLDRHLWDEQFF; cdr3_nt: TGTGCCAGCAGTTTAGACAGGCACCTGTGGGATGAGCAGTTCTTC
v_call: TRBV10-3; j_call: TRBJ1-6; cdr3_length: 13; clone_size: few; d_call: .; cdr3_aa: CATSAGVNSPLHF; cdr3_nt: TGTGCCACCAGTGCGGGCGTGAATTCACCCCTCCACTTT
v_call: TRBV9; j_call: TRBJ2-1; cdr3_length: 15; clone_size: .; d_call: .; cdr3_aa: CASSEQDYDSPLQFF; cdr3_nt: TGTGCCAGCAGCGAACAGGACTATGATTCACCCCTGCAGTTCTTC
v_call: TRBV5-1; j_call: TRBJ2-3; cdr3_length: 14; clone_size: .; d_call: .; cdr3_aa: CASTRTASTDTQYF; cdr3_nt: TGCGCCAGCACAAGGACAGCGAGCACAGATACGCAGTATTTT
v_call: TRBV20-1; j_call: TRBJ2-7; cdr3_length: 13; clone_size: .; d_call: .; cdr3_aa: CSAAENEREEQYF; cdr3_nt: TGCAGTGCTGCGGAGAACGAGCGTGAGGAGCAGTACTTC
v_call: TRBV2; j_call: TRBJ1-1; cdr3_length: 14; clone_size: many; d_call: .; cdr3_aa: CASGLSRVNTEAFF; cdr3_nt: TGTGCCAGCGGCTTAAGCAGGGTGAACACTGAAGCTTTCTTT
v_call: TRBV5-1; j_call: TRBJ1-6; cdr3_length: 16; clone_size: once; d_call: .; cdr3_aa: CASSLQRGKDNSPLHF; cdr3_nt: TGTGCCAGCAGCTTACAACGAGGTAAGGATAATTCACCCCTCCACTTT
v_call: TRBV6-1; j_call: TRBJ2-7; cdr3_length: 12; clone_size: .; d_call: .; cdr3_aa: CASSGPTYEQYF; cdr3_nt: TGTGCCAGCAGCGGGCCGACCTACGAGCAGTACTTC
v_call: TRBV11-2; j_call: TRBJ1-4; cdr3_length: 15; clone_size: .; d_call: TRBD1; cdr3_aa: CASSPWTGGGEKLFF; cdr3_nt: TGTGCCAGCAGCCCATGGACAGGGGGAGGTGAAAAACTGTTTTTT
v_call: TRBV25-1; j_call: TRBJ1-2; cdr3_length: 15; clone_size: .; d_call: .; cdr3_aa: CASSEKSDISYGYTF; cdr3_nt: TGTGCCAGCAGTGAAAAATCCGACATTAGCTATGGCTACACCTTC
v_call: TRBV29-1; j_call: TRBJ1-1; cdr3_length: 13; clone_size: .; d_call: .; cdr3_aa: CSVEGQLNTEAFF; cdr3_nt: TGCAGCGTTGAAGGGCAGCTGAACACTGAAGCTTTCTTT
v_call: TRBV7-3; j_call: TRBJ1-1; cdr3_length: 13; clone_size: .; d_call: .; cdr3_aa: CASSPTRNTQDIF; cdr3_nt: TGTGCCAGCAGCCCGACCCGGAACACTCAGGATATCTTT
v_call: TRBV24-1; j_call: TRBJ2-7; cdr3_length: 14; clone_size: .; d_call: TRBD2; cdr3_aa: CATSPGLGRREQYF; cdr3_nt: TGTGCCACCAGCCCGGGACTAGGGCGTCGCGAGCAGTACTTC
v_call: TRBV10-2; j_call: TRBJ1-6; cdr3_length: 16; clone_size: .; d_call: TRBD1; cdr3_aa: CASSESLTGGNSPLHF; cdr3_nt: TGCGCCAGCAGTGAGTCCTTGACAGGGGGCAATTCACCCCTCCACTTT
v_call: TRBV6-1; j_call: TRBJ1-5; cdr3_length: 14; clone_size: many; d_call: .; cdr3_aa: CASSVQNGKQPQHF; cdr3_nt: TGTGCCAGCAGTGTACAGAATGGTAAACAGCCCCAGCATTTT
v_call: TRBV6-5; j_call: TRBJ2-3; cdr3_length: 14; clone_size: .; d_call: .; cdr3_aa: CASTDLLDTDTQYF; cdr3_nt: TGTGCCAGCACCGATTTGCTGGATACAGATACGCAGTATTTT
v_call: TRBV5-4; j_call: TRBJ2-7; cdr3_length: 15; clone_size: .; d_call: .; cdr3_aa: CASSLKGDGLDEQYF; cdr3_nt: TGTGCCAGCAGCTTAAAAGGGGACGGGCTGGACGAGCAGTACTTC
v_call: TRBV2; j_call: TRBJ2-3; cdr3_length: 17; clone_size: .; d_call: TRBD2; cdr3_aa: CASTETSGAIAADTQYF; cdr3_nt: TGTGCCAGCACTGAGACTAGCGGGGCAATTGCGGCAGATACGCAGTATTTT
v_call: TRBV20-1; j_call: TRBJ1-3; cdr3_length: 13; clone_size: many; d_call: TRBD1; cdr3_aa: CSAYTGTGDTIYF; cdr3_nt: TGCAGTGCCTATACCGGGACAGGGGACACCATATATTTT
v_call: TRBV5-1; j_call: TRBJ2-7; cdr3_length: 15; clone_size: .; d_call: TRBD2; cdr3_aa: CASSRGLEGAYEQYF; cdr3_nt: TGTGCCAGCAGCAGAGGACTAGAGGGTGCTTACGAGCAGTACTTC
v_call: TRBV7-2; j_call: TRBJ1-6; cdr3_length: 15; clone_size: .; d_call: .; cdr3_aa: CASTALAQDNSPLHF; cdr3_nt: TGTGCCAGCACCGCCCTGGCACAGGATAATTCACCCCTGCACTTT
v_call: TRBV3-1; j_call: TRBJ1-1; cdr3_length: 13; clone_size: many; d_call: .; cdr3_aa: CASSPGLGTEAFF; cdr3_nt: TGTGCCAGCAGCCCGGGGCTCGGCACTGAAGCTTTCTTT
v_call: TRBV2; j_call: TRBJ2-5; cdr3_length: 15; clone_size: .; d_call: TRBD1; cdr3_aa: CASRDRQGGQETQYF; cdr3_nt: TGTGCCAGCCGGGACCGACAGGGCGGCCAAGAGACCCAGTACTTC